This T cell receptor beta chain is drawn from a study of blood T cell repertoires in COVID-19. In the authors' workflow: Scientists estimated how many nucleated cells there were by amplifying reference gene primers. TCRdb's table, derived via immunoSEQ multiplex PCR, lists solely in-frame clones and lacks some. For V, J and clone size, that table is used; D and trimming come from the DNA. The table records 150,000 to 200,000 clones, around 76% of them present only once. Trimming took 4 bases from V and 7 from J; bases not matched to a gene: 16. Germline assignment: CDR1 MGHRA and CDR2 YSYEKL. The CDR3 extends over 17 amino acids.

Sequencing was done on a sample of PBMCs or T cells enriched from blood (not recorded which). The chain carries TRBV4-1 and TRBJ1-1; 9 bases agree with TRBD1. The origin of this receptor is a woman between 45 and 65 years old with acute COVID-19. CDR3 DNA: TGCGCCAGCAGCCCGACCGGGACAGGGAGGGGGCCCGGTGAAGCTTTCTTT. Translating gives CASSPTGTGRGPGEAFF.